The clone carrying this T cell receptor (beta chain) showed up many times. The TCRbeta library incorporated unique molecular identifiers. TCRdb analysed the PCR reads with MiXCR anew, one entry per CDR3 protein. The sample shows about 290,000 distinct CDR3 sequences, 10% of them seen only once. This sample was taken from a study of T-cell reconstitution after alpha-beta-depleted transplantation in children. V shed 1 base and J shed 7 bases, with 11 bases lying between them. Germline values: CDR1 MGHRA, CDR2 YSYEKL. CDR3 length equals 15 residues. The rearrangement joins TRBV4-1 to TRBJ1-6; no clear D. The sample in question was PBMCs, obtained before TCRalphabeta/CD19-depleted stem cell transplant. The sequence derives from a boy under two years old with acute myeloid leukemia, due to receive a stem cell transplant. The CDR3 region has the DNA TGCGCCAGCAGCCAAGGACACGTACCGAATTCACCCCTCCACTTT. It specifies CASSQGHVPNSPLHF.